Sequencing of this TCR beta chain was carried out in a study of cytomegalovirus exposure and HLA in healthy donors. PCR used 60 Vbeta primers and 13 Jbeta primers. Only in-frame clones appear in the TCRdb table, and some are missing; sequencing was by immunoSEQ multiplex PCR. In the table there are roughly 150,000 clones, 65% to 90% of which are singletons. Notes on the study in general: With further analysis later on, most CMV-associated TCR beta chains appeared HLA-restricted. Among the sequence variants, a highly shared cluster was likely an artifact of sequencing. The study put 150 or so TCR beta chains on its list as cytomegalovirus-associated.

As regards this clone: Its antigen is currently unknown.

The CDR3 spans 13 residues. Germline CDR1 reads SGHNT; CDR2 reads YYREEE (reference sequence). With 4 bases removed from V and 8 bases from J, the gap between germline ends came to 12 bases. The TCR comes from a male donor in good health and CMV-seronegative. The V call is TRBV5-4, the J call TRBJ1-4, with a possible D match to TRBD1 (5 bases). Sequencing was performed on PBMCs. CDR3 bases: TGTGCCAGCAGCCCGGGGGGTAAAGAAAAACTGTTTTTT. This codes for CASSPGGKEKLFF. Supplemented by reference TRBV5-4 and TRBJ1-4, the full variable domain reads ETGVTQSPTHLIKTRGQQVTLRCSSQSGHNTVSWYQQALGQGPQFIFQYYREEENGRGNFPPRFSGLQFPNYSSELNVNALELDDSALYLCASSPGGKEKLFFGSGTQLSVL.